This is a list of T cell receptor beta chains from one sample in a study of blood T cells in healthy people across ages. TCRdb reprocessed the 5' RACE reads via MiXCR and lists one record per CDR3 protein. The data hold fewer than 900,000 distinct CDR3 sequences, with around 45% observed a single time. The specimen sequenced was blood. These receptor sequences come from a woman aged 55-75 years in good health. CDR3s leave out the opening cysteine and the closing phenylalanine or tryptophan. D genes are given only for firm matches. Clone size is given for some rows only: seen once, a few or many times, or a class if the clone is expanded.

j_gene,abundance,d_gene,v_gene,CDR3aa
TRBJ2-1,NA,TRBD2,TRBV6-2/TRBV6-3,ASKASGIFRPGSYNEQF
TRBJ2-3,NA,TRBD2,TRBV11-2,ASSLQSGRAPDTQY
TRBJ2-1,NA,NA,TRBV2,ASTGFLRGHNEQF
TRBJ2-7,NA,TRBD2,TRBV20-1,SARPSGRNEQY
TRBJ2-6,NA,NA,TRBV10-3,AISGAGSSGANVLT
TRBJ1-6,many,NA,TRBV9,ASSRTPSWGSDSPLH
TRBJ1-5,NA,NA,TRBV11-1,ASSRDRNQPQH
TRBJ2-2,NA,NA,TRBV7-2,ASSLGPVGVNTGELF
TRBJ2-6,many,TRBD1,TRBV9,ASSQTGTGANVLT
TRBJ2-1,NA,TRBD2,TRBV28,ASTLAGHYNEQF
NA,few,NA,TRBV20-1,SARVGRYEQY
TRBJ2-7,few,NA,TRBV28,AGPGADKNEQY
TRBJ2-5,NA,TRBD1,TRBV20-1,SARAATGSETQY
TRBJ1-1,NA,TRBD1,TRBV29-1,SVDRGTGTSF
TRBJ2-7,few,TRBD1,TRBV18,ASSPGQNYEQY
TRBJ2-1,few,NA,TRBV4-3,ASSQGFQGFSYNEQF
TRBJ2-1,NA,TRBD1,TRBV6-2/TRBV6-3,ASSPPDRGRNEQF
TRBJ2-7,few,NA,TRBV12-3/TRBV12-4,ASSRDTYEQY
TRBJ2-4,NA,NA,TRBV7-2,ASSAVVQENIQY
TRBJ1-2,NA,NA,TRBV28,ASSFANRAHYGYT
TRBJ2-3,few,TRBD2,TRBV20-1,SASPVASGRADTQY
TRBJ2-4,few,TRBD1,TRBV12-3/TRBV12-4,ASRQDRGLINIQY
TRBJ1-1,once,TRBD1,TRBV5-1,ASSSLPGQGMNTEAF
TRBJ2-6,NA,NA,TRBV5-1,ASSIDGQSGANVLT
TRBJ2-4,few,NA,TRBV7-2,ASSPPRPAKNIQY
TRBJ2-1,NA,NA,TRBV6-5,ASSREGVQQF
TRBJ2-7,few,NA,TRBV20-1,SAYRGGDGDYEQY